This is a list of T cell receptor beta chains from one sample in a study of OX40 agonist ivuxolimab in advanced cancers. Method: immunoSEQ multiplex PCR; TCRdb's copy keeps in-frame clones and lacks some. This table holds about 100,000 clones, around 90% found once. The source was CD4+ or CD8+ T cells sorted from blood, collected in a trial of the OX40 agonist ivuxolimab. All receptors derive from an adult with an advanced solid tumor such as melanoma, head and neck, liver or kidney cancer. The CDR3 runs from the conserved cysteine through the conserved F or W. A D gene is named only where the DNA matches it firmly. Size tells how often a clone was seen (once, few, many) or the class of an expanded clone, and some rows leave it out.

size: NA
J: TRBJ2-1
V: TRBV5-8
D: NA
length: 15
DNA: TGTGCCACCTCCGAAGGAAGTATTTCCTACAATGAGCAGTTCTTC
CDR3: CATSEGSISYNEQFF

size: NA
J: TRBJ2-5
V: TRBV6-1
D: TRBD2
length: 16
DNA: TGTGCCAGCAGTGAAGGGATAGCGGGGGGATATGAGACCCAGTACTTC
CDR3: CASSEGIAGGYETQYF

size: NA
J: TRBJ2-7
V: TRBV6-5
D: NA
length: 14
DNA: TGTGCCAGCAGTTATGCGCAGAGTACCTACGAGCAGTACTTC
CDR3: CASSYAQSTYEQYF

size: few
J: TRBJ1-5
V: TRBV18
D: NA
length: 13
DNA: TGTGCCAGCTCACCGGGACCAGATCAGCCCCAGCATTTT
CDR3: CASSPGPDQPQHF

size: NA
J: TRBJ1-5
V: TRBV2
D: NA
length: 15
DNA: TGTGCCAGCAGTGAAGACAGAGTTCTCAATCAGCCCCAGCATTTT
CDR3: CASSEDRVLNQPQHF

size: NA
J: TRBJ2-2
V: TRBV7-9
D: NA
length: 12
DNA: TGTGCCAGCAGCCAATACACCGGGGAGCTGTTTTTT
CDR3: CASSQYTGELFF

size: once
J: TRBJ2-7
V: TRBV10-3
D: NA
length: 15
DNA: TGTGCCATCAGTGAGTCTTCCCTCCGGGGGTACGAGCAGTACTTC
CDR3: CAISESSLRGYEQYF

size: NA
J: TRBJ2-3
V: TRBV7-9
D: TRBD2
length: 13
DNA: TGTGCCAGCAGGCGGGAGGTTAGAGATACGCAGTATTTT
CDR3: CASRREVRDTQYF

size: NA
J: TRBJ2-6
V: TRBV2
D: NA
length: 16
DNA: TGTGCCAGCAGTTCGGGACTGAGCTCTGGGGCCAACGTCCTGACTTTC
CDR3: CASSSGLSSGANVLTF

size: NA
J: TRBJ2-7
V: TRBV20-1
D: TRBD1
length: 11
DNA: TGCAGTGTGGACAGGTCCTACGAGCAGTACTTC
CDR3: CSVDRSYEQYF

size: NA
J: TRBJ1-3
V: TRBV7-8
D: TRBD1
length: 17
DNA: TGTGCCAGCAGCAGGAGGCCGACAGGGAGCTCTGGAAACACCATATATTTT
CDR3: CASSRRPTGSSGNTIYF

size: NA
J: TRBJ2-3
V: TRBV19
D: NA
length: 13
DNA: TGTGCCAGTAGTATAGAACTGATTGGTACGCAGTATTTT
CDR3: CASSIELIGTQYF

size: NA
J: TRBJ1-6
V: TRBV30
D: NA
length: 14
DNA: TGTGCCTGGAGTGTAGGTCAGGTCAATTCACCCCTCCACTTT
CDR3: CAWSVGQVNSPLHF

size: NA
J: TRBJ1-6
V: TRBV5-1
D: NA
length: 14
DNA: TGCGCCAGCAGCTTCGGACAAGATAATTCACCCCTCCACTTT
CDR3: CASSFGQDNSPLHF

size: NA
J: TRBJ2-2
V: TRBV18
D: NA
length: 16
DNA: TGTGCCAGCTCACCACCTCTGGCACAGAACACCGGGGAGCTGTTTTTT
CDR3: CASSPPLAQNTGELFF

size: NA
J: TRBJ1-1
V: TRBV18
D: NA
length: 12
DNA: TGTGCCAGCTCAACAGGGAACACTGAAGCTTTCTTT
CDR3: CASSTGNTEAFF

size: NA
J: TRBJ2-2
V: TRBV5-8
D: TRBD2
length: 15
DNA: TGTGCCAGCAGGGCCCTAGCGGGACGCACCGGGGAGCTGTTTTTT
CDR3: CASRALAGRTGELFF

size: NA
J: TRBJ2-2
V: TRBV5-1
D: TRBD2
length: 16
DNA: TGCGCCAGCAGCCCGTATGGGGGGGAGAACACCGGGGAGCTGTTTTTT
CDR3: CASSPYGGENTGELFF

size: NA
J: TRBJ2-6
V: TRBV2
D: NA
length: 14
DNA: TGTGCCAGCAGTGGACAGTCTGGGGCCAACGTCCTGACTTTC
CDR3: CASSGQSGANVLTF

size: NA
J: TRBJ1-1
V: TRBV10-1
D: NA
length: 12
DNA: TGCGCCAGCAGTCCCGGGATGGCGGGAGCTTTCTTT
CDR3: CASSPGMAGAFF

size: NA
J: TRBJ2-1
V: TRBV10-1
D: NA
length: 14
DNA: TGCGCCAGCAGCCAGGGGAAGATAGGGAATGAGCAGTTCTTC
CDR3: CASSQGKIGNEQFF

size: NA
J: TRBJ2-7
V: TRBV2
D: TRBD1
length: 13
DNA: TGTGCCAGCAACTGGGACAGGTCCTACGAGCAGTACTTC
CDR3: CASNWDRSYEQYF

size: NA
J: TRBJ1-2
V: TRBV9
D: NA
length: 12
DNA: TGTGCCAGCAGTGGTATTGTGTATGGCTACACCTTC
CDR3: CASSGIVYGYTF

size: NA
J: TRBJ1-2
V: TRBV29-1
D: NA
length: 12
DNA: TGCAGCATGACTGAGGGGGGCTATGGCTACACCTTC
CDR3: CSMTEGGYGYTF

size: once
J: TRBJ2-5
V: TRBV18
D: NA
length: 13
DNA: TGTGCCAGCTCACCGGGCAGGCAAGAGACCCAGTACTTC
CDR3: CASSPGRQETQYF

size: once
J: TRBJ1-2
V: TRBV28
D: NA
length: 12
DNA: TGTGCCAGCAGGGGGGAGTACTATGGCTACACCTTC
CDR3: CASRGEYYGYTF

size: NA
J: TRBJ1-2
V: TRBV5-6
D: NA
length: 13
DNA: TGTGCCAGCAGCCCTGACGGCCGCATTGGCTACACCTTC
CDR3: CASSPDGRIGYTF

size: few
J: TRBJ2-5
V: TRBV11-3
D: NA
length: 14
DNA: TGTGCCAGCAGCTTAGATCGGGACTCGTCGACCCAGTACTTC
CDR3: CASSLDRDSSTQYF

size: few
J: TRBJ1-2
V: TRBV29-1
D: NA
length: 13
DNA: TGCAGCGCAGGGGACAAAAGGGACTATGGCTACACCTTC
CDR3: CSAGDKRDYGYTF

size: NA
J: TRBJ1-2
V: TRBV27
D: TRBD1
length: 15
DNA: TGTGCCAGCAGTACCACCTGGACAGGGATCTATGGCTACACCTTC
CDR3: CASSTTWTGIYGYTF

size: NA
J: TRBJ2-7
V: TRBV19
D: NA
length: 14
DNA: TGTGCCAGTAGTATGGGAGGGGGGGCCGCCGAGCAGTACTTC
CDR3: CASSMGGGAAEQYF

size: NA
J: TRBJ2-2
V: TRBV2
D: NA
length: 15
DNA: TGTGCCAGCAGTGAACTCGGAGGGGGCACCGGGGAGCTGTTTTTT
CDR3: CASSELGGGTGELFF

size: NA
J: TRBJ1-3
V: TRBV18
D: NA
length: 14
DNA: TGTGCCAGCTCACCGGACGCCTCTGGAAACACCATATATTTT
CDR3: CASSPDASGNTIYF

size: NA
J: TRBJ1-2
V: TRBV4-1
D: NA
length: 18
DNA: TGCGCCAGCAGCCAAGGGACGGGTACAGGATCCCGGGGGGATGGCTACACCTTC
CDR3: CASSQGTGTGSRGDGYTF

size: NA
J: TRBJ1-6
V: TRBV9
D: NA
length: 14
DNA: TGTGCCAGCAGCGTAGTTTACGGAGATTCACCCCTCCACTTT
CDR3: CASSVVYGDSPLHF

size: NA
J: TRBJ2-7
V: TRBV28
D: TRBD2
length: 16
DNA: TGTGCCAGCAGTTTAATAGCGGGGGGCCAGTCCTACGAGCAGTACTTC
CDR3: CASSLIAGGQSYEQYF

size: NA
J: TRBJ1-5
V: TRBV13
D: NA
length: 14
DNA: TGTGCCAGCAGCCTCGGCGGGGTAGGTCAGCCCCAGCATTTT
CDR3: CASSLGGVGQPQHF

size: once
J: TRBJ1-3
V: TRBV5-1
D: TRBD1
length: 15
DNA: TGCGCCAGCAGCTCTGACAGGGGAGGTGGAAACACCATATATTTT
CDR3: CASSSDRGGGNTIYF

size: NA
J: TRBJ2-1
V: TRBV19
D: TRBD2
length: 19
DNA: TGTGCCAGTAGTACTATAGGGGGCACCGGGACTAGCGGGGACAATGAGCAGTTCTTC
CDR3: CASSTIGGTGTSGDNEQFF

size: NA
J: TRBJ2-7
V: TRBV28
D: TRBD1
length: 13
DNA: TGTGCCAGCAGTCGACAGGGCCCCTACGAGCAGTACTTC
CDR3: CASSRQGPYEQYF

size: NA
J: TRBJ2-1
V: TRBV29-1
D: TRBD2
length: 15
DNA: TGCAGCGTTGTGGGGGCACTAGCGGGAGAGAATGAGCAGTTCTTC
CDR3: CSVVGALAGENEQFF

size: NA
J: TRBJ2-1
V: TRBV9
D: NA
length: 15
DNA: TGTGCCAGCAGCGTAGAGCGCCAGTCTGGGAATGAGCAGTTCTTC
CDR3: CASSVERQSGNEQFF

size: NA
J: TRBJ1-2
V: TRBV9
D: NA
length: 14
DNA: TGTGCCAGCAGCGTAGCATTGAGTTACTATGGCTACACCTTC
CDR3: CASSVALSYYGYTF

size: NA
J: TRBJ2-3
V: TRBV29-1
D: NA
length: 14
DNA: TGCAGCGTTCACCCCTTAACTAGCACAGATACGCAGTATTTT
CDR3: CSVHPLTSTDTQYF

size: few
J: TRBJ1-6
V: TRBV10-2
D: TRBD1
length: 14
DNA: TGCGCCAGCAGCAGACAGGGAAGTAATTCACCCCTCCACTTT
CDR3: CASSRQGSNSPLHF

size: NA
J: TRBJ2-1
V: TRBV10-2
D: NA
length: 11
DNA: TGCGCCAGCAGTGACACGAATGAGCAGTTCTTC
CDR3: CASSDTNEQFF

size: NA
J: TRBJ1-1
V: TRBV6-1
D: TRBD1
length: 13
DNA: TGTGCCAGCAGCCCCCGACAGGGCACTGAAGCTTTCTTT
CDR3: CASSPRQGTEAFF

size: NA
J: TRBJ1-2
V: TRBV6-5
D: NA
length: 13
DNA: TGTGCCAGCAGGCTACAGGGTGGGGATGGCTACACCTTC
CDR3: CASRLQGGDGYTF

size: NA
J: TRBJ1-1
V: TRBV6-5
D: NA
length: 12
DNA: TGTGCCAGCAAGCGGGGGAACACTGAAGCTTTCTTT
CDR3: CASKRGNTEAFF

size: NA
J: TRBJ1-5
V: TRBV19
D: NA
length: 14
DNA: TGTGCCAGTAGTAATCCGGGGCAGCATCAGCCCCAGCATTTT
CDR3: CASSNPGQHQPQHF

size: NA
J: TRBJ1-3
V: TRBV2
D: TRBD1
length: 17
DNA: TGTGCCAGCAGTGAAGCGCTAGGGGGCTTAGCTGGAAACACCATATATTTT
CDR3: CASSEALGGLAGNTIYF

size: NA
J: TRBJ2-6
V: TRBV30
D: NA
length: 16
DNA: TGTGCCTGGAGGAGGGACGGCGTCTCTGGGGCCAACGTCCTGACTTTC
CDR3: CAWRRDGVSGANVLTF